This is a list of T cell receptor beta chains from one sample in a study of graft-versus-host responses after intestinal transplantation. Clones were read by immunoSEQ multiplex PCR, and TCRdb kept only the in-frame ones, dropping some. The sample carries roughly 18,000 clones, approximately 40% recorded once. Sequences were derived from alloreactive CD4+ T cells from a mixed lymphocyte reaction culture, sampled before intestinal transplant. The receptor set was obtained from a human patient who received an intestinal transplant. Both conserved end residues are part of each CDR3. A D gene is named only where the DNA matches it firmly. Clone size is given for some rows only: seen once, a few or many times, or a class if the clone is expanded.

clone size,D gene,J gene,V gene,CDR3 protein,CDR3 DNA
NA,NA,TRBJ1-2,TRBV5-5,CASSARTAGGYTF,TGTGCCAGCAGCGCCCGGACTGCGGGGGGCTACACCTTC
NA,NA,TRBJ1-3,TRBV6-6,CASGLTGTFGNTIYF,TGTGCCAGCGGCCTAACAGGGACATTTGGAAACACCATATATTTT
NA,TRBD1,TRBJ2-1,TRBV5-5,CASSSLRGGAMSSYNEQFF,TGTGCCAGCAGTTCCCTAAGAGGGGGCGCCATGAGCTCCTACAATGAGCAGTTCTTC
NA,NA,TRBJ2-1,TRBV10-2,CASSGPLHVEQFF,TGCGCCAGCAGCGGACCCCTTCATGTTGAGCAGTTCTTC
NA,TRBD1,TRBJ2-5,TRBV29-1,CSVETGGQETQYF,TGCAGCGTTGAGACAGGGGGCCAAGAGACCCAGTACTTC
few,TRBD1,TRBJ1-4,TRBV18,CASSPRQGATNEKLFF,TGTGCCAGCTCACCACGACAGGGTGCAACTAATGAAAAACTGTTTTTT
medium-sized,NA,TRBJ2-2,TRBV5-8,CASRLSVTGELFF,TGTGCCAGCAGATTGTCAGTTACCGGGGAGCTGTTTTTT
NA,NA,TRBJ1-5,TRBV6-1,CASKPPGGLGQPQHF,TGTGCCAGCAAACCCCCGGGGGGTTTGGGTCAGCCCCAGCATTTT
NA,NA,TRBJ2-3,TRBV5-1,CASSAGMRVSTDTQYF,TGCGCCAGCAGCGCCGGGATGCGGGTCTCCACAGATACGCAGTATTTT
medium-sized,TRBD2,TRBJ2-2,TRBV5-1,CASSLRLAGTGELFF,TGCGCCAGCAGCTTGAGACTAGCGGGGACCGGGGAGCTGTTTTTT
once,NA,TRBJ1-2,TRBV6-1,CASTWSYGYTF,TGTGCCAGCACCTGGAGCTATGGCTACACCTTC
once,NA,TRBJ1-5,TRBV30,CALDARRDQPQHF,TGTGCCTTGGACGCCCGGCGGGATCAGCCCCAGCATTTT
NA,TRBD1,TRBJ1-2,TRBV19,CASSPQGLMGNYGYTF,TGTGCCAGTAGTCCACAGGGGTTGATGGGTAACTATGGCTACACCTTC
NA,NA,TRBJ1-5,TRBV4-1,CASSQAPGGRKGQPQHF,TGCGCCAGCAGCCAGGCTCCGGGGGGCCGAAAGGGGCAGCCCCAGCATTTT
NA,TRBD2,TRBJ2-1,TRBV11-2,CASSKSGGVTYNEQFF,TGTGCCAGCAGCAAAAGCGGGGGGGTAACCTACAATGAGCAGTTCTTC
NA,TRBD1,TRBJ1-1,TRBV7-8,CASSLAPQGVNTEAFF,TGTGCCAGCAGCTTAGCGCCCCAGGGGGTGAACACTGAAGCTTTCTTT
few,TRBD2,TRBJ2-5,TRBV7-3,CASSPWGLAGEETQYF,TGTGCCAGCAGCCCGTGGGGACTAGCGGGAGAAGAGACCCAGTACTTC
few,NA,TRBJ1-1,TRBV18,CASSPLTGNTEAFF,TGTGCCAGCTCACCCCTGACAGGGAACACTGAAGCTTTCTTT
few,NA,TRBJ1-2,TRBV5-8,CASSLDGRNYGYTF,TGTGCCAGCAGCTTGGATGGCAGAAACTATGGCTACACCTTC
NA,NA,TRBJ2-5,TRBV7-9,CASSLQGRGETQYF,TGTGCCAGCAGCTTACAGGGGAGGGGAGAGACCCAGTACTTC
few,NA,TRBJ1-5,TRBV5-6,CASSFLNQPQHF,TGTGCCAGCAGCTTCTTAAATCAGCCCCAGCATTTT
NA,NA,TRBJ2-1,TRBV30,CAWSIRTYNEQFF,TGTGCCTGGAGCATAAGGACTTACAATGAGCAGTTCTTC
NA,NA,TRBJ1-3,TRBV6-5,CASNIDSSSGNTIYF,TGTGCCAGCAATATAGACAGTAGCTCTGGAAACACCATATATTTT
NA,NA,TRBJ2-2,TRBV18,CASSGPGHTGELFF,TGTGCCAGCTCAGGGCCAGGGCACACCGGGGAGCTGTTTTTT
once,NA,TRBJ2-7,TRBV23-1,CASSPPGPSFYEQYF,TGCGCCAGCAGTCCACCGGGACCGAGTTTCTACGAGCAGTACTTC
few,NA,TRBJ2-3,TRBV7-8,CASSLAPGATGTDTQYF,TGTGCCAGCAGCTTAGCGCCGGGGGCAACTGGCACAGATACGCAGTATTTT
medium-sized,NA,TRBJ1-5,TRBV10-2,CASSVTDSNQPQHF,TGCGCCAGCAGTGTCACGGACAGCAATCAGCCCCAGCATTTT
NA,NA,TRBJ1-1,TRBV9,CASSVAPGPNTEAFF,TGTGCCAGCAGCGTAGCTCCAGGACCGAACACTGAAGCTTTCTTT
NA,NA,TRBJ2-3,TRBV6-5,CASSHSRWPTDTQYF,TGTGCCAGCAGTCACTCTAGATGGCCCACAGATACGCAGTATTTT
NA,TRBD1,TRBJ1-2,TRBV6-1,CASSEAGGSGYTF,TGTGCCAGCAGTGAAGCAGGGGGCAGTGGCTACACCTTC
NA,TRBD1,TRBJ1-5,TRBV2,CASSRDRRNQPQHF,TGTGCCAGCAGCCGGGACAGGAGAAATCAGCCCCAGCATTTT
NA,NA,TRBJ1-2,TRBV7-2,CASSLDSLRNYGYTF,TGTGCCAGCAGCTTAGACAGCCTGAGGAACTATGGCTACACCTTC
NA,NA,TRBJ1-2,TRBV5-1,CASSFDASLYGYTF,TGCGCCAGCAGCTTCGACGCCTCCCTGTATGGCTACACCTTC
few,NA,TRBJ2-2,TRBV6-5,CASSARTSNTGELFF,TGTGCCAGCAGTGCTAGGACATCGAACACCGGGGAGCTGTTTTTT
NA,NA,TRBJ2-4,TRBV5-1,CASRVGDSAKNIQYF,TGCGCCAGCAGGGTTGGGGACTCAGCCAAAAACATTCAGTACTTC
NA,NA,TRBJ2-6,TRBV4-2,CASSQEVGRSGANVLTF,TGTGCCAGCAGCCAAGAGGTAGGACGGTCTGGGGCCAACGTCCTGACTTTC
few,TRBD1,TRBJ1-5,TRBV7-9,CASSLGQGNQPQHF,TGTGCCAGCAGCTTAGGACAGGGAAATCAGCCCCAGCATTTT
NA,TRBD2,TRBJ2-7,TRBV23-1,CASSGWLVAGGSYEQYF,TGCGCCAGCAGTGGTTGGTTAGTAGCGGGGGGATCCTACGAGCAGTACTTC
NA,NA,TRBJ2-6,TRBV7-9,CASSLVLVPRANVLTF,TGTGCCAGCAGCTTAGTTCTCGTCCCGAGGGCCAACGTCCTGACTTTC
few,TRBD1,TRBJ2-1,TRBV11-3,CASSLGQGNNEQFF,TGTGCCAGCAGCTTGGGACAGGGGAACAATGAGCAGTTCTTC
few,TRBD2,TRBJ2-7,TRBV4-1,CASSQEGTRGPYEQYF,TGCGCCAGCAGCCAAGAGGGGACTAGAGGGCCCTACGAGCAGTACTTC
NA,NA,TRBJ1-5,TRBV30,CAWSVRLNQPQHF,TGTGCCTGGAGTGTTCGTCTTAATCAGCCCCAGCATTTT
NA,TRBD2,TRBJ2-3,TRBV5-4,CASSSRLATDTQYF,TGTGCCAGCAGCTCCCGACTAGCTACAGATACGCAGTATTTT
few,TRBD1,TRBJ1-2,TRBV9,CASSVTGAYGYTF,TGTGCCAGCAGCGTTACAGGGGCCTATGGCTACACCTTC
NA,NA,TRBJ1-6,TRBV30,CAEKDSYNSPLHF,TGTGCCGAGAAAGACAGCTATAATTCACCCCTCCACTTT
NA,NA,TRBJ2-6,TRBV10-3,CAIREDTLSGANVLTF,TGTGCCATCAGGGAGGACACGCTCTCTGGGGCCAACGTCCTGACTTTC
few,NA,TRBJ1-5,TRBV9,CASSSSARDQPQHF,TGTGCCAGCAGCTCCTCCGCGAGGGATCAGCCCCAGCATTTT
NA,NA,TRBJ2-7,TRBV4-1,CASSQDSPNYEQYF,TGCGCCAGCAGCCAAGATTCACCGAACTACGAGCAGTACTTC
NA,TRBD1,TRBJ1-6,TRBV6-1,CASRTGVSPLHF,TGTGCCAGCAGAACAGGGGTGTCACCCCTCCACTTT
few,TRBD2,TRBJ2-3,TRBV15,CATSREVSSGGAADTQYF,TGTGCCACCAGCAGAGAGGTCTCCAGCGGGGGGGCAGCAGATACGCAGTATTTT
NA,NA,TRBJ1-2,TRBV5-6,CASSLQGPVGRGYTF,TGTGCCAGCAGCTTGCAGGGGCCGGTGGGTCGTGGCTACACCTTC
few,NA,TRBJ1-3,TRBV29-1,CSAAMSQGEGNTIYF,TGCAGCGCCGCAATGTCCCAGGGTGAAGGAAACACCATATATTTT
NA,NA,TRBJ2-1,TRBV5-1,CASSLGGNRARHNEQFF,TGCGCCAGCAGCTTGGGGGGGAACAGGGCGCGCCACAATGAGCAGTTCTTC
medium-sized,TRBD2,TRBJ2-7,TRBV6-5,CASRGTRTYEQYF,TGTGCCAGCAGGGGGACTAGAACCTACGAGCAGTACTTC
few,TRBD1,TRBJ1-1,TRBV11-3,CASSLQNRGTEAFF,TGTGCCAGCAGCTTACAAAACAGGGGTACTGAAGCTTTCTTT
NA,NA,TRBJ1-1,TRBV7-9,CASSPAWANTEAFF,TGTGCCAGCAGCCCCGCTTGGGCGAACACTGAAGCTTTCTTT
few,NA,TRBJ2-2,TRBV7-2,CASSLMARSGELFF,TGTGCCAGCAGCTTAATGGCTAGATCAGGAGAGCTGTTTTTT